What follows describes a single T cell receptor beta chain. The entry originates in a study of blood T cell repertoires in COVID-19. On the study more broadly: COVID-19 samples, acute and convalescent, were from the United States, Italy and Spain. In each case, the material was cDNA or gDNA derived from T cells, B-cell-depleted T cells, or PBMCs.

V was pared by 5 bases and J by 0 bases, with 7 bases of the junction left unmatched. Germline CDR1 reads SEHNR; CDR2 reads FQNEAQ (reference sequence). The CDR3 length is 16 residues. In the authors' methods: Reference gene primer amplification gave nucleated cell count estimates. Clones were sequenced by immunoSEQ multiplex PCR, and TCRdb holds only the in-frame ones, with some missing. V and J calls plus clone size are reproduced from that table; the DNA served to infer D and trimming. The sample has some 250,000 clones; around 90% are singletons. This chain uses TRBV7-9 with TRBJ2-4; 7 bases are a match to TRBD1. The specimen sequenced was peripheral blood. This TCR came from a woman in her twenties or thirties with acute or convalescent COVID-19. The CDR3 nucleotides read TGTGCCAGCAGCATAGGGACAGCGATAGCCAAAAACATTCAGTACTTC. Its protein is CASSIGTAIAKNIQYF. The full variable domain, in which reference TRBV7-9 and TRBJ2-4 provide the parts outside the CDR3, is DTGVSQNPRHKITKRGQNVTFRCDPISEHNRLYWYRQTLGQGPEFLTYFQNEAQLEKSRLLSDRFSAERPKGSFSTLEIQRTEQGDSAMYLCASSIGTAIAKNIQYFGAGTRLSVL.